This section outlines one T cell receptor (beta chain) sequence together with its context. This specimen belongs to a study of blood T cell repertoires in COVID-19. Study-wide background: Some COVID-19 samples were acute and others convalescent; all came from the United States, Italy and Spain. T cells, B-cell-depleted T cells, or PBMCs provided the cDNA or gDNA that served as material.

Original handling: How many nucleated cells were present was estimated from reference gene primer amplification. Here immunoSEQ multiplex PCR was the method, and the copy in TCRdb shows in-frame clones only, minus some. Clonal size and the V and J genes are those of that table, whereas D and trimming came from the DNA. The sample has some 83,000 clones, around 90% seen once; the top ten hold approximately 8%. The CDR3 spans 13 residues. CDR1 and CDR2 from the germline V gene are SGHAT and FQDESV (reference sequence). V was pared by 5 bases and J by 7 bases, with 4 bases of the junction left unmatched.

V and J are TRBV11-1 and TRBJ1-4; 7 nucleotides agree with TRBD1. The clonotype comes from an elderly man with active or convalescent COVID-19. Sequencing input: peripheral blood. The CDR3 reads CASSPRDSEKLFF. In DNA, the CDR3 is TGTGCCAGCAGCCCCAGGGACAGTGAAAAACTGTTTTTT.